This T cell receptor beta chain was sequenced in a study of T cell repertoires in cytomegalovirus infection. Overall study: Both CMV infection and a matching HLA type were indicated by public TCR beta signatures.

To note about this clonotype: Its target is unknown.

Losses at the gene ends were 1 base for V and 4 bases for J; bases not matched to a gene: 7. CDR3 size: 17 residues. Germline V gives CDR1 LNHNV, CDR2 YYDKDF (reference sequence). General study results and limits: Dominating the ex vivo response were TCR beta clonotypes that were CMV-specific and HLA-C-restricted.

One entry per CDR3 protein results from TCRdb running MiXCR on the reads. Here the sample spans fewer than 1,000,000 distinct CDR3 sequences, approximately 31% being singletons. V and J are TRBV15 and TRBJ2-1, with 10 bases matching TRBD2. The sample consisted of cultured CD8+ T cells from PBMCs, taken from culture after CMV antigen stimulation. The clonotype comes from a human donor in good health (CMV status not recorded). Some clones in this sample may be carry-over from other donors' samples. CDR3 DNA sequence: TGTGCCACCAGCAGAGGCGTAGCGGGGGGAAAATACAATGAGCAGTTCTTC. Its protein product is CATSRGVAGGKYNEQFF.